The 7 T cell receptor beta chains below all came from one sample that was sequenced in a study of blood T cell repertoires in COVID-19. Assay used: immunoSEQ multiplex PCR; TCRdb lists only in-frame clones, some missing. The data show about 50,000 clones, around nine tenths seen once. The material sequenced was peripheral blood. The source is a woman at least 80 years old with acute or convalescent COVID-19.

The chain employs TRBV5-6 and TRBJ1-2; TRBD1 matches at 8 bases. There are 14 residues in the CDR3. Germline lookup yields CDR1 SGHDT and CDR2 YYEEEE. The ends lost 4 bases at V and 10 bases at J; junction bases unmatched: 12. The CDR3 spells CASSRDGQGRFYTF. CDR3 coding DNA: TGTGCCAGCAGCCGCGACGGACAGGGTAGATTCTACACCTTC.

This chain connects TRBV18 to TRBJ1-1, with TRBD1 identical over 8 bases. Per the germline V gene, CDR1 is KGHSH and CDR2 is LQKENI. Trimming cost V 5 bases and J 7 bases; bases outside gene matches: 12. The CDR3 runs 15 residues. DNA of the CDR3: TGTGCCAGCTCATCCGGACAGGGTAAAGGCTTTGAAGCTTTCTTT. It codes for CASSSGQGKGFEAFF.

This clone turned up a few times. The CDR3 DNA sequence: TGTGCCAGCAGTGAAGATTCGACAGGGGTCCAGCCCCAGCATTTT. The encoded protein is CASSEDSTGVQPQHF. J is TRBJ1-5 and V is TRBV2, with 8 bases that match TRBD1. Germline CDR1 is SNHLY and CDR2 is FYNNEI. The CDR3 is 15 residues long. V dropped 1 base and J dropped 7; count of bases not matched to a gene: 6.

V and J are TRBV6-1 and TRBJ1-5, with D maybe TRBD1 (5 bases). Germline CDR1 reads MNHNS; CDR2 reads SASEGT. Trimming cost V 4 bases and J 3 bases, with 16 bases left between them. The length of the CDR3 is 16 residues. The CDR3 nucleotides read TGTGCCAGCAGTGTTTGGGACCGGGGGACCAATCAGCCCCAGCATTTT. It codes for CASSVWDRGTNQPQHF.

The chain combines TRBV7-2 with TRBJ1-2, with D perhaps matching TRBD1 (6 bases). In germline, CDR1 is SGHTA, CDR2 FQGNSA. The CDR3 runs to 16 residues. V was pared by 2 bases and J by 2 bases, with 15 bases between. CDR3 region: CASSLNSQGANYGYTF. The DNA for the CDR3 is TGTGCCAGCAGCTTAAACTCACAGGGAGCCAACTATGGCTACACCTTC.

This chain connects TRBV4-2 to TRBJ2-1; tentatively, D is TRBD2 (5 bases). Trimming took 1 base from V and 6 from J, leaving 16 bases between them. This CDR3 is 16 amino acids long. Germline CDR1 reads LGHNA; CDR2 reads YNFKEQ. The CDR3: CASSQATGFEGNEQFF. CDR3 DNA: TGTGCCAGCAGCCAAGCTACGGGGTTTGAGGGCAATGAGCAGTTCTTC.

The CDR3 region is CASSLVRGLGYGYTF. CDR3 nucleotide sequence: TGTGCCAGCAGCTTAGTCAGGGGGCTTGGCTATGGCTACACCTTC. The V call is TRBV7-2, the J call TRBJ1-2; 8 nucleotides align to TRBD1. Germline V gives CDR1 SGHTA, CDR2 FQGNSA. The CDR3 covers 15 residues. The V segment lost 1 base and the J segment 4 bases; nucleotides outside the gene matches: 5.